The clone carrying this TCR beta chain has only a few counts. This record comes from a study of cytomegalovirus exposure and HLA in healthy donors. 60 Vbeta and 13 Jbeta primers were used in PCR. The repertoire was sequenced with immunoSEQ multiplex PCR; TCRdb's copy has only in-frame clones and lacks some. The profile shows about 130,000 clones, approximately 81% of them singletons. This TCR was sampled from a male donor in good health and CMV-seronegative. Material for sequencing was PBMCs.

The CDR3 nucleotides read TGTGCCAGCTCACCTTCTGACAGGGGGAGTGAAGCTTTCTTT. Translated: CASSPSDRGSEAFF. This chain joins TRBV18 and TRBJ1-1, with TRBD1 matching over 9 bases. V lost 3 bases to trimming and J lost 7 bases; unmatched junction nucleotides: 6. CDR3 length equals 14 residues. Looked up from germline, CDR1 is KGHSH and CDR2 is LQKENI.